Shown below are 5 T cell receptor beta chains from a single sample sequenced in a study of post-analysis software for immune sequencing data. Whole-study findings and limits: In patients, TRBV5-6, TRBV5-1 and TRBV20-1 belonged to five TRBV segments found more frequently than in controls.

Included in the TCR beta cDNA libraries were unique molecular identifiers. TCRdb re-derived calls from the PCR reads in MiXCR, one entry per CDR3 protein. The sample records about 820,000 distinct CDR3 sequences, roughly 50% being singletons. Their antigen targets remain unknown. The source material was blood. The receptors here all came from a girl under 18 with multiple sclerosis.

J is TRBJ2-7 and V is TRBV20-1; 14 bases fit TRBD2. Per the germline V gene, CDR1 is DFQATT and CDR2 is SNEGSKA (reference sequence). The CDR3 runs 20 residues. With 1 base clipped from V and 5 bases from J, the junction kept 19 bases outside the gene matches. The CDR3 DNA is TGCAGTGCTAGAGGGGGTCCCCCGACTAGCGGGAGGGCCTTTGCCAACGAGCAGTACTTC. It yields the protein CSARGGPPTSGRAFANEQYF.

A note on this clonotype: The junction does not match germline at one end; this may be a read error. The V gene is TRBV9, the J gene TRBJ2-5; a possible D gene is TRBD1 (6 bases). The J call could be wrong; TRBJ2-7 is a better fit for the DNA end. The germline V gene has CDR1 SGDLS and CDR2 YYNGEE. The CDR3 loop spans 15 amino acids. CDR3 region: CVSSRGGLLQYEQYF. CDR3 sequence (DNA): TGTGTCAGCAGCAGGGGCGGACTCCTCCAATACGAGCAGTACTTC.

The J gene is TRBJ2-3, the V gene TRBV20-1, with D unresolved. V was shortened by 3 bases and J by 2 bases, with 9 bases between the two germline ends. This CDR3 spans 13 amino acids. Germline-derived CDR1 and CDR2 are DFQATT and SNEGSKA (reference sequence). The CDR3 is CSASLRYTDTQYF. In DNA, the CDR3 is TGCAGTGCTAGTCTTAGATACACAGATACGCAGTATTTT.

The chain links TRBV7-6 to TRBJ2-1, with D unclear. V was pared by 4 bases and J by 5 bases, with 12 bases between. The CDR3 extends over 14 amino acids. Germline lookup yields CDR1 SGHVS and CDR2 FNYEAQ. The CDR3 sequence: CASSSTSRNNEQFF. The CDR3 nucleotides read TGTGCCAGCAGCTCCACCTCGAGAAACAATGAGCAGTTCTTC.

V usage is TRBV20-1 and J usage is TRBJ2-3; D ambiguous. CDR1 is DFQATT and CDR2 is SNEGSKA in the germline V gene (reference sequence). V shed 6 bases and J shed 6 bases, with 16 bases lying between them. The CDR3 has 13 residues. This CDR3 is CSALANSRDTQYF. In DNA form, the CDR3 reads TGCAGTGCACTGGCTAACTCTAGGGATACGCAGTATTTT.